Each of the 21 T cell receptor beta chains below was sequenced from the same sample in a study of T cells in tumors after PD-1 blockade. Sequencing used immunoSEQ multiplex PCR; TCRdb keeps in-frame clones, though not all of them. The sample lists 9,500 to 15,000 clones, roughly three fifths occurring once. The material was tumor tissue, obtained before anti-PD-1 treatment. Receptors were obtained from a human donor with basal cell carcinoma.

The V call is TRBV7-8, the J call TRBJ1-5, with D maybe TRBD1 (6 bases). Trimming took off 4 bases at V and 7 bases at J, with 20 bases between the two ends. CDR1 and CDR2 from the germline V gene are SGHVS and FQNEAQ. CDR3 size: 16 residues. As DNA, the CDR3 is TGTGCCAGCAGCTCGACCGAACTGGACAGCCGGCAGCCCCAGCATTTT. Translation: CASSSTELDSRQPQHF.

The genes are TRBV6-5 and TRBJ2-3; D might be TRBD1 (6 bases). The CDR3 spans 14 residues. Germline V gene lookup returns CDR1 MNHEY and CDR2 SVGAGI. V was pared by 7 bases and J by 5 bases, with 16 bases between. CDR3 sequence (DNA): TGTGCCAGCACGCTCCAGGGGATGAGAGATACGCAGTATTTT. Protein product: CASTLQGMRDTQYF.

The genes are TRBV11-3 and TRBJ2-3, with D hard to call. This CDR3 spans 14 amino acids. Between the trimmed V and J ends, which lost 1 base and 5 bases, there was a span of 10 bases. Germline V lookup: CDR1 SGHNT, CDR2 YENEEA. The CDR3 reads CASSLGGELDTQYF. The DNA of the CDR3 is TGTGCCAGCAGCTTAGGCGGAGAACTAGATACGCAGTATTTT.

This clone was seen a few times. The J gene is TRBJ1-4, the V gene TRBV7-2; D unresolved. Germline CDR1 is SGHTA and CDR2 is FQGNSA. There are 15 residues in the CDR3. Trimming pared 1 base from V and 0 bases from J, leaving 6 bases between. DNA of the CDR3: TGTGCCAGCAGCTTAGGGTGGGCAACTAATGAAAAACTGTTTTTT. Translating it yields CASSLGWATNEKLFF.

This clone was seen more than once but under ten times. The chain joins TRBV28 to TRBJ1-4; 9 positions agree with TRBD1. This CDR3 contains 14 residues. In germline, CDR1 is MDHEN, CDR2 SYDVKM. V was clipped by 5 bases and J by 3 bases; unmatched bases: 1. CDR3 sequence (DNA): TGTGCCAGCAGTAGGGACAGGGCTAATGAAAAACTGTTTTTT. Its protein product is CASSRDRANEKLFF. Based on the CDR3 plus reference TRBV28 and TRBJ1-4, the full variable domain is DVKVTQSSRYLVKRTGEKVFLECVQDMDHENMFWYRQDPGLGLRLIYFSYDVKMKEKGDIPEGYSVSREKKERFSLILESASTNQTSMYLCASSRDRANEKLFFGSGTQLSVL.

To note about this clone: The sample holds other DNA sequences that translate to the same CDR3. V usage is TRBV28 and J usage is TRBJ1-4; possibly TRBD1 for D (5 bases). The CDR3 has 14 amino acids. The germline V gene encodes CDR1 MDHEN and CDR2 SYDVKM. Trimming took off 10 bases at V and 0 bases at J, with 12 bases between the two ends. As DNA, the CDR3 is TGTGCCACCGGGCAGGGAGCAACTAATGAAAAACTGTTTTTT. Its protein is CATGQGATNEKLFF.

The rearrangement uses TRBV19 and TRBJ1-6; 9 nucleotides align to TRBD1. J lost 9 bases, V lost 7 bases, and 13 bases had no gene match. Germline CDR1 LNHDA, CDR2 SQIVND (reference sequence). The CDR3 is 16 residues long. CDR3 loop: CASTNTRQGESSPLHF. CDR3 DNA: TGTGCCAGTACCAATACCCGACAGGGGGAGAGTTCACCCCTCCACTTT.

The chain is built from TRBV5-1 and TRBJ1-1, with TRBD1 identical over 8 bases. After removal of 1 base from V and 3 bases from J, the junction contained 2 bases not matched to a gene. Germline V lookup: CDR1 SGHRS, CDR2 YFSETQ. This CDR3 comprises 14 residues. CDR3 nucleotides: TGCGCCAGCAGCTTGTCAGGGGGCTACACTGAAGCTTTCTTT. It codes for CASSLSGGYTEAFF.

The chain combines TRBV2 with TRBJ2-3, with 7 bases that match TRBD2. V dropped 8 bases and J dropped 6; count of bases not matched to a gene: 8. CDR3 length: 13 amino acids. From germline, CDR1 is SNHLY and CDR2 FYNNEI. This CDR3 reads CASLAGERDTQYF. The CDR3 nucleotides read TGTGCCAGCCTCGCGGGAGAGCGTGATACGCAGTATTTT.

On this clone itself: Different DNA sequences within this sample yield the same CDR3. The chain is built from TRBV9 and TRBJ1-1; 8 positions agree with TRBD1. CDR3 length: 15 amino acids. Germline V gene sequence: CDR1 SGDLS, CDR2 YYNGEE. Losses at the gene ends were 4 bases for V and 5 bases for J; bases not matched to a gene: 10. The CDR3 spells CASSYTPTGVTEAFF. The DNA for the CDR3 is TGTGCCAGCAGCTATACTCCGACAGGGGTTACTGAAGCTTTCTTT. Complete variable domain (other parts from reference TRBV9 and TRBJ1-1): DSGVTQTPKHLITATGQRVTLRCSPRSGDLSVYWYQQSLDQGLQFLIQYYNGEERAKGNILERFSAQQFPDLHSELNLSSLELGDSALYFCASSYTPTGVTEAFFGQGTRLTVV.

This chain connects TRBV9 to TRBJ2-1, with a weak D call TRBD2 (7 bases). Looked up from germline, CDR1 is SGDLS and CDR2 is YYNGEE. The CDR3 runs to 14 residues. V lost 2 bases and J 5 bases, leaving 11 bases between the germline ends. CDR3 sequence: CASSVGGLNNEQFF. The CDR3 nucleotides are TGTGCCAGCAGCGTGGGGGGGCTAAACAATGAGCAGTTCTTC.

This chain connects TRBV6-5 to TRBJ1-2, with 7 bases fitting TRBD1. After removal of 8 bases from V and 10 bases from J, the junction contained 10 bases not matched to a gene. Germline assignment: CDR1 MNHEY and CDR2 SVGAGI. The CDR3 spans 12 residues. The CDR3 nucleotides are TGTGCCAGCCGCGCCGGACAGGTGGACTACACCTTC. It encodes CASRAGQVDYTF.

Within the sample, this clone is medium-sized. The chain joins TRBV20-1 to TRBJ2-2; the D is unclear. The CDR3 contains 11 residues. The germline V and J ends were trimmed by 3 bases and 7 bases, with 6 bases remaining between them. CDR1 and CDR2 (germline): DFQATT, SNEGSKA (reference sequence). The CDR3 reads CSASYRGELFF. The CDR3, as DNA: TGCAGTGCTAGCTATCGCGGGGAGCTGTTTTTT.

The genes are TRBV28 and TRBJ2-7; possible D gene TRBD2, 6 bases. Trimming took off 4 bases at V and 3 bases at J, with 10 bases between the two ends. The CDR3 runs 13 residues. Germline V gene data show CDR1 as MDHEN and CDR2 as SYDVKM. This CDR3 is CASSSPGVYEQYF. The CDR3 DNA is TGTGCCAGCAGTTCCCCGGGGGTCTACGAGCAGTACTTC.

V and J are TRBV4-1 and TRBJ1-2; TRBD1 might be the D (6 bases). CDR3 length equals 15 residues. The ends were cut back, 1 base at V and 5 bases at J, with 14 bases in the middle. The germline gives CDR1 MGHRA, CDR2 YSYEKL. The CDR3 is CASSQGFQGQYGYTF. The DNA for the CDR3 is TGCGCCAGCAGCCAAGGGTTCCAGGGACAATATGGCTACACCTTC.

This chain joins TRBV5-4 and TRBJ2-5; TRBD2 agrees at 9 bases. J was trimmed by 2 bases and V by 4 bases; bases with no gene match: 3. CDR3 size: 14 residues. CDR1 and CDR2 (germline): SGHNT, YYREEE (reference sequence). CDR3 sequence (DNA): TGTGCCAGCAGCCGGGGACTAGCACAAGAGACCCAGTACTTC. It translates to CASSRGLAQETQYF.

A few counts support this clone. One end of the junction fails to match germline, which may point to a read error. Here the CDR3 reads CATSGMSRGEQFF. The CDR3 DNA reads as TGTGCCACCAGCGGGATGAGCCGTGGTGAGCAGTTCTTC. V is TRBV7-2 and J is TRBJ2-1; 7 nucleotides align to TRBD2. Germline V CDR1 and CDR2: SGHTA, FQGNSA. The CDR3 has 13 amino acids.

This clone turned up a few times. The chain is built from TRBV7-2 and TRBJ1-1, with 7 nucleotides matching TRBD1. The V gene's germline CDR1 is SGHTA and CDR2 FQGNSA. J lost 8 bases, V lost 4 bases, and 7 bases had no gene match. This CDR3 has 13 amino acids. The CDR3 sequence: CASSSDQQGEAFF. CDR3 coding DNA: TGTGCCAGCAGCTCAGACCAACAGGGGGAAGCTTTCTTT.

This clone is deemed medium-sized. This chain joins TRBV7-9 and TRBJ2-5, with unresolved D. The germline CDR1 and CDR2 sequences are SEHNR and FQNEAQ (reference sequence). Trimming cost V 2 bases and J 0 bases, with 7 bases left between them. The CDR3 contains 14 residues. CDR3 coding DNA: TGTGCCAGCAGCTTAACGGCGTACCAAGAGACCCAGTACTTC. Amino acid sequence: CASSLTAYQETQYF.

The chain recombines TRBV30 with TRBJ2-7, with D uncertain. The V and J ends lost 3 bases and 0 bases respectively, with 6 bases between them. The germline V gene encodes CDR1 GTSNPN and CDR2 SVGIG (reference sequence). CDR3 length equals 12 residues. The CDR3 protein is CAWSQSSYEQYF. CDR3 DNA: TGTGCCTGGAGCCAGAGCTCCTACGAGCAGTACTTC.

This chain connects TRBV6-5 to TRBJ2-5; D is unresolved. Germline V gene data show CDR1 as MNHEY and CDR2 as SVGAGI. The germline V and J ends were trimmed by 6 bases and 1 base, with 12 bases remaining between them. CDR3 size: 14 residues. CDR3 in DNA: TGTGCCAGCAGCACTCGACCGATCCAAGAGACCCAGTACTTC. It translates to CASSTRPIQETQYF.